This record concerns one TCR beta chain sequence. This sample was taken from a study of somatic mutations in cytotoxic T cells in rheumatoid arthritis. Here immunoSEQ multiplex PCR was the method, and the copy in TCRdb shows in-frame clones only, minus some. The table records about 15,000 clones, approximately 75% of them present only once. Germline-derived CDR1 and CDR2 are LNHNV and YYDKDF (reference sequence). The CDR3 has 16 amino acids. Losses at the gene ends were 1 base for V and 2 bases for J; bases not matched to a gene: 2. The chain couples TRBV15 to TRBJ2-5, with TRBD2 matching over 12 bases. The TCR originated in an adult with rheumatoid arthritis. Sequencing was performed on CD8+ T cells sorted from blood. CDR3 loop: CATSRGTSGAQETQYF. DNA for the CDR3: TGTGCCACCAGCAGAGGGACTAGCGGGGCTCAAGAGACCCAGTACTTC.